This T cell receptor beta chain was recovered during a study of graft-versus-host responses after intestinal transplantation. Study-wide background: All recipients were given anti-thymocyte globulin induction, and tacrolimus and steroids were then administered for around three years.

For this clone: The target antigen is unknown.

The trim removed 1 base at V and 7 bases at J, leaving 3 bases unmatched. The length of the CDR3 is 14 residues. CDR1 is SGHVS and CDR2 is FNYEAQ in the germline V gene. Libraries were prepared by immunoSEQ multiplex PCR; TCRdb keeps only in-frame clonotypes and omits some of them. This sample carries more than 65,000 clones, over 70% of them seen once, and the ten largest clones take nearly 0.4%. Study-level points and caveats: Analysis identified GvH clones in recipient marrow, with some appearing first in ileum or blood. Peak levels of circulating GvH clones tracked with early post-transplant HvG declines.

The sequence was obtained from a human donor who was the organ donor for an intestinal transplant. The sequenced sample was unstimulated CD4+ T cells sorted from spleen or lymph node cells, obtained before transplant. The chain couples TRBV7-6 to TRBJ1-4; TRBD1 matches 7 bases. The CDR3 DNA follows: TGTGCCAGCAGCTTAGAGCAGGGGGGTGAAAAACTGTTTTTT. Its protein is CASSLEQGGEKLFF.